Sequencing of this T cell receptor (beta chain) was carried out in a study of PD-L1 blockade in urothelial cancer (dated by TCRdb to about 2017). General notes on the study: Every patient began therapy in about 2014 and was given atezolizumab 1,200 mg intravenously every 3 weeks. About 85% of the 29 patients were identified as males with urothelial cancer of bladder origin, and a prior smoking history was reported by 18 of 29 patients. An ECOG performance status of 0 or 1 was recorded for the patients, and 0 to 3 prior chemotherapy regimens had been received by the patients. Blood samples were analyzed 3 weeks after the start of treatment (second dose) and 6 weeks after the start of treatment. Blood samples yielded a median of roughly 150,000 T cells and more than 80,000 unique TCRs, with median clonality approximately 0.08. The study, an exploratory multi-omic analysis, examined somatic, immune and clinical correlates of response to PD-L1 blockade with atezolizumab in urothelial cancer. Pretreatment tumor samples and matched peripheral blood, collected serially before and after atezolizumab treatment, underwent TCR sequencing. Durable clinical benefit meant progression-free survival longer than 6 months, and TCR features were also tested against progression-free and overall survival. In the same patients who had TCR sequencing, pretreatment tumors also underwent whole exome sequencing and RNA sequencing. Durable clinical benefit was achieved by nine patients and was not achieved by 20 patients. Pretreatment blood TCR-seq was available for twenty-nine patients, at least one posttreatment blood collection was obtained for 25 or so patients, and tumor TCR-seq was available for 25 or so patients. On the study overall, not on this receptor specifically: Among patients with durable benefit, tumor-associated TCR clones showed greater expansion in peripheral blood 3 weeks after treatment started (n = 22, p = 0.022). Improved progression-free and overall survival was associated with having pretreatment peripheral blood TCR clonality below the median. Because the sample size was small (n = 29) and many of the analyses were exploratory, the results are meant to be hypothesis-generating.

Synthetic TCR analog templates were spiked into each PCR to estimate absolute template abundance from read counts. TCRbeta CDR3 regions were amplified from genomic DNA with bias-controlled V and J gene primers using the immunoSEQ assay. Sequencing of rearranged TCRbeta segments was performed at approximately 20X coverage. Turning to the authors' computational methods: Sequencing errors were corrected by clustering and CDR3s were annotated against IMGT to assign V, D and J genes. Downstream analyses used only productive TCRbeta rearrangements and left out out-of-frame or stop-codon sequences. Clonality was calculated as one minus the Shannon entropy normalized by the log of the number of unique productive sequences. Fisher's exact test with Benjamini-Hochberg correction, at a threshold of adjusted p below 0.01, was used to find clones that differed between time points or between blood and tumor. TCRdb mirrors the immuneACCESS table, restricted to in-frame sequences. Some clones are absent from its copies; in checked studies, under half trace to an unresolved V gene, and the reason for the others is unknown. The V and J calls and clone size are taken from that table; D and trimming were inferred from the DNA. In all, the sample holds around 71,000 clones, and about 82% of those were seen once. The top ten constitute 6.5% to 8% of the sample.

This clone has a single count. Its cognate antigen has yet to be identified. Per-base quality was not reported, and no clone a single base away is much larger than it. Reading the label with the study, this specimen's time point is: pretreatment peripheral blood. The cohort comprised 30 or so patients with locally advanced or metastatic urothelial carcinoma treated at Memorial Sloan Kettering on a trial protocol. Peripheral blood mononuclear cells were collected pretreatment and during treatment, at between 1 and 8 total time points per patient. The Qiagen DNeasy Blood extraction kit was used to purify genomic DNA from total PBMCs and tumor samples. PBMCs were collected pretreatment and during treatment, and were isolated and stored as previously described. The sequences come from PBMCs, collected around atezolizumab (anti-PD-L1) treatment. This clonotype was sampled from a man aged 40-49 years with urothelial cancer.

The sequence in DNA is TGTGCCAGCAGTTACGCGGGGGAAAAACTGTTTTTT. It translates as CASSYAGEKLFF. This chain joins TRBV6-6 to TRBJ1-4; the D gene assignment is ambiguous. From its cysteine to its phenylalanine, the CDR3 spans 12 amino acids. The CDR3 DNA has 36 bases and is translated from base 1. The V end loses 2 bases and the J end loses 8 bases, and a stretch of 6 bases separates them. Per the germline V gene (reference sequence), MNHNY is the CDR1 and SVGAGI is the CDR2.